This T cell receptor beta chain stems from a study of T-cell memory formation after mild COVID-19. Trimming stripped 4 bases from V and 3 bases from J, with 6 bases between. The CDR3 extends over 12 amino acids. CDR1 is SGHVS and CDR2 is FNYEAQ in the germline V gene. This clonotype was observed a few times. The antigen is not known. Study results and caveats: Day 15 to 85 contracting clones showed balanced CD4/CD8; later expanders leaned CD4+. Clones from the second wave (peaking day 37) had unconfirmed SARS-CoV-2 specificity.

TCRdb processed the 5' RACE reads anew with MiXCR; each CDR3 protein has one entry. Seen here are around 340,000 distinct CDR3 sequences, around a sixth observed once, and the top ten hold around 24%. The rearrangement joins TRBV7-6 to TRBJ1-2; D is unresolved. The TCR sequence derives from a young man who had mild COVID-19 (a few samples of this study predate the infection). Cell type and time point are not known. The specimen sequenced was PBMCs or a T cell subset sorted from them (not recorded which). The CDR3 nucleotides read TGTGCCAGCAGCTCCCCGTACTATGGCTACACCTTC. Translating gives CASSSPYYGYTF.